Listed here is a single T cell receptor beta chain. Its specificity is unknown. Germline CDR1 reads SGHTA; CDR2 reads FQGTGA. This CDR3 comprises 16 residues. These data originate in a study of T cells expressing NK-cell markers. Study at large: According to the study, TCR beta repertoires originated from sorted CD3+CD56+NKG2C+, CD3+CD56+NKG2C- and CD3+CD56-NKG2C+ T cells.

TCRdb reanalyzed the 5' RACE reads and collapses them to one entry per CDR3 protein, without DNA. The sample includes under 500,000 distinct CDR3 sequences. Study-wide results and limits: Several of the donors also had these clonotypes leading their CD3+CD56-NKG2C+ fraction. Whether expanded NKG2C-expressing T cell clones recognize HCMV is unknown. Each of about 6 donors carried dominant NKG2C+ clonotypes accounting for about 1.0-7.0% of CD8+ T cells.

The clonotype was recovered from a woman aged 18 to 75 in good health. The V gene is TRBV7-3, the J gene TRBJ1-1; the D call of TRBD1 rests on TCRdb alone, since no DNA is present to check it. Sequences were obtained from blood T cells: a sorted CD56 or NKG2C T cell subset, CD4+ or CD8+ T cells, or bulk PBMC T cells (not recorded which). CDR3 sequence reads: CASSLGQGAIDTEAFF.